Detailed here is one T cell receptor beta chain. What it binds is unknown. This specimen belongs to a study of T cells in tuberculosis. Across the study: This South African cohort compared adolescents with or without latent tuberculosis against adults with active tuberculosis. Study-level findings and limits: GMM-specific TCRs were nearer to active tuberculosis alpha repertoires, suggesting expansion. Samples were chosen by availability of cryopreserved specimens.

TCRdb keeps only in-frame clones here, not all; method: immunoSEQ multiplex PCR. The sample lists roughly 34,000 clones, 85% to 95% occurring once. Each clinical donor contributed on average approximately 93,000 T cells from unsorted cryopreserved PBMC. V gave up 2 bases and J gave up 0 bases, with 8 bases separating them. Germline CDR1 is SGHRS and CDR2 is YFSETQ. This CDR3 is built from 14 residues. The sample consisted of PBMCs. The genes are TRBV5-1 and TRBJ1-2, with no clear D. The TCR originated in a donor aged 10-30 years with latent tuberculosis or without tuberculosis infection. Some clones in this sample may be carry-over from other donors' samples. The CDR3 reads CASSLRGANYGYTF. The CDR3 nucleotides are TGCGCCAGCAGCTTACGCGGCGCTAACTATGGCTACACCTTC.